These 19 T cell receptor beta chains were all obtained from the same sample, sequenced in a study of blood T cell repertoires in COVID-19. The repertoire was sequenced with immunoSEQ multiplex PCR; TCRdb's copy has only in-frame clones and lacks some. The table shows 200,000 to 250,000 clones, with 82% occurring only once. Sequenced input: peripheral blood. These receptors came from an elderly woman with acute or convalescent COVID-19.

The gene calls are TRBV5-4 and TRBJ2-3; D gene unclear. CDR1 and CDR2 from the germline V gene are SGHNT and YYREEE (reference sequence). V was pared by 6 bases and J by 6 bases, with 11 bases between. This CDR3 has 12 residues. The CDR3, as DNA: TGTGCCAGCAACCAATACGGGGATACGCAGTATTTT. Translated: CASNQYGDTQYF. Supplemented by reference TRBV5-4 and TRBJ2-3, the full variable domain reads ETGVTQSPTHLIKTRGQQVTLRCSSQSGHNTVSWYQQALGQGPQFIFQYYREEENGRGNFPPRFSGLQFPNYSSELNVNALELDDSALYLCASNQYGDTQYFGPGTRLTVL.

V is TRBV30 and J is TRBJ1-6, with D unresolved. The CDR3 contains 13 residues. The V end lost 0 bases, the J end lost 11 bases, and 11 bases lay between the germline ends. Per the germline V gene, CDR1 is GTSNPN and CDR2 is SVGIG (reference sequence). In nucleotides, the CDR3 is TGTGCCTGGAGTGTTGGCAATCCACCACCCCTCCACTTT. This encodes CAWSVGNPPPLHF.

J is TRBJ2-7 and V is TRBV6-6; 9 bases align to TRBD1. The CDR3 is 15 amino acids. Per germline, CDR1 MNHNY and CDR2 SVGAGI (reference sequence). With 5 bases clipped from V and 5 bases from J, the junction kept 10 bases outside the gene matches. For the CDR3, the DNA is TGTGCCAGCAGTCTAACCGGGACAGGGTCTAACGAGCAGTACTTC. Protein: CASSLTGTGSNEQYF.

The rearrangement uses TRBV15 and TRBJ1-5, with D tentatively TRBD1 (5 bases). This CDR3 has 16 amino acids. Trimming left V 0 bases short and J 7 bases short, with 16 bases between. Germline values: CDR1 LNHNV, CDR2 YYDKDF (reference sequence). Written as DNA, the CDR3 is TGTGCCACCAGCAGAGATAAAGGGAAGGGGTCCCAGCCCCAGCATTTT. Translating it yields CATSRDKGKGSQPQHF. Combining the CDR3 with reference TRBV15 and TRBJ1-5 gives the whole variable domain DAMVIQNPRYQVTQFGKPVTLSCSQTLNHNVMYWYQQKSSQAPKLLFHYYDKDFNNEADTPDNFQSRRPNTSFCFLDIRSPGLGDTAMYLCATSRDKGKGSQPQHFGDGTRLSIL.

This clone has a handful of counts. The chain combines TRBV29-1 with TRBJ1-2, with D unclear. V shed 7 bases and J shed 1 base, with 7 bases lying between them. This CDR3 region has 11 residues. Germline values: CDR1 SQVTM, CDR2 ANQGSEA. This CDR3 reads CSGEINYGYTF. CDR3 in DNA: TGCAGCGGGGAGATTAACTATGGCTACACCTTC. The complete variable domain, with remaining parts taken from reference TRBV29-1 and TRBJ1-2, reads SAVISQKPSRDICQRGTSLTIQCQVDSQVTMMFWYRQQPGQSLTLIATANQGSEATYESGFVIDKFPISRPNLTFSTLTVSNMSPEDSSIYLCSGEINYGYTFGSGTRLTVV.

V gene TRBV5-6 combines with J gene TRBJ1-1; the match to TRBD1 covers 8 bases. Germline V gene lookup returns CDR1 SGHDT and CDR2 YYEEEE. V was pared by 4 bases and J by 12 bases, with 8 bases of the junction left unmatched. The length of the CDR3 is 12 residues. The CDR3 bases are TGTGCCAGCAGCCCCAGGACAGGGAGGTCTTTCTTT. Encoded protein: CASSPRTGRSFF.

In its sample, this clone was seen once. The chain employs TRBV7-2 and TRBJ2-7; unclear D gene. CDR1 and CDR2 from the germline V gene are SGHTA and FQGNSA. The CDR3 totals 15 residues. With 5 bases removed from V and 1 base from J, the gap between germline ends came to 15 bases. The DNA of the CDR3 is TGTGCCAGCAGCCACGGGTCCCCATTATCCTACGAGCAGTACTTC. It yields the protein CASSHGSPLSYEQYF.

The chain combines TRBV7-2 with TRBJ1-2; a possible D gene is TRBD1 (6 bases). CDR3 size: 14 residues. With 5 bases removed from V and 11 bases from J, the gap between germline ends came to 21 bases. CDR1 and CDR2 from the germline V gene are SGHTA and FQGNSA. CDR3: CASSPQGTSVGYTF. The CDR3 DNA sequence: TGTGCCAGCAGCCCCCAAGGGACATCCGTTGGATACACCTTC.

The J gene is TRBJ2-2, the V gene TRBV29-1; 8 bases align to TRBD1. CDR3 length: 13 amino acids. In germline, CDR1 is SQVTM, CDR2 ANQGSEA. J lost 5 bases, V lost 6 bases, and 5 bases had no gene match. The CDR3 sequence: CSVPRQGTGELFF. For the CDR3, the DNA is TGCAGCGTCCCGAGACAGGGGACCGGGGAGCTGTTTTTT.

This chain joins TRBV19 and TRBJ1-2; a possible D gene is TRBD1 (6 bases). The CDR3 is 15 residues long. From germline, CDR1 is LNHDA and CDR2 SQIVND (reference sequence). Trimming removed 6 bases from V and 0 bases from J, with 14 bases in between. The CDR3 DNA reads TGTGCCAGTAGGACAGGATACGAATCTAACTATGGCTACACCTTC. Residues: CASRTGYESNYGYTF.

This clone turned up a few times. This sequence joins TRBV7-2 and TRBJ2-5; the match to TRBD2 covers 12 bases. Germline V CDR1 and CDR2: SGHTA, FQGNSA. Trimming removed 5 bases from V and 4 bases from J; junction bases left unmatched: 8. The CDR3 totals 16 residues. DNA for the CDR3: TGTGCCAGCAGCGCCCAGACTAGCGGGGGTGCAGAGACCCAGTACTTC. This gives the protein CASSAQTSGGAETQYF.

This clone was seen a few times. The CDR3 bases are TGTGCCAGCAGCCAGGGAGGGAGCAATCAGCCCCAGCATTTT. Translation: CASSQGGSNQPQHF. J is TRBJ1-5 and V is TRBV7-6; D is possibly TRBD1 (5 bases). Germline V lookup: CDR1 SGHVS, CDR2 FNYEAQ. Trimming took off 5 bases at V and 1 base at J, with 9 bases between the two ends. The CDR3 has 14 amino acids.

The gene calls are TRBV15 and TRBJ2-1; 13 bases fit TRBD2. Germline loops: CDR1 LNHNV, CDR2 YYDKDF (reference sequence). The CDR3 covers 16 residues. After removal of 2 bases from V and 10 bases from J, the junction contained 8 bases not matched to a gene. CDR3 residues: CATSRLGLAGVWEQFF. The CDR3 nucleotides are TGTGCCACCAGCAGATTAGGACTAGCGGGGGTATGGGAGCAGTTCTTC. The complete variable domain, with remaining parts taken from reference TRBV15 and TRBJ2-1, reads DAMVIQNPRYQVTQFGKPVTLSCSQTLNHNVMYWYQQKSSQAPKLLFHYYDKDFNNEADTPDNFQSRRPNTSFCFLDIRSPGLGDTAMYLCATSRLGLAGVWEQFFGPGTRLTVL.

V gene TRBV5-1 combines with J gene TRBJ1-1, with D hard to call. The germline V gene encodes CDR1 SGHRS and CDR2 YFSETQ. There are 14 residues in the CDR3. Trimming took 0 bases from V and 3 from J, leaving 9 bases between them. The CDR3 is CASSLERRYTEAFF. CDR3 nucleotide sequence: TGCGCCAGCAGCTTGGAGCGGAGGTACACTGAAGCTTTCTTT.

The chain recombines TRBV6-6 with TRBJ1-5; D might be TRBD1 (5 bases). Germline CDR1 MNHNY, CDR2 SVGAGI (reference sequence). Trimming cost V 5 bases and J 0 bases, with 17 bases left between them. The CDR3 runs to 17 residues. CDR3: CASSLAGWGDSNQPQHF. CDR3 bases: TGTGCCAGCAGTCTAGCGGGGTGGGGGGATAGCAATCAGCCCCAGCATTTT.

The genes are TRBV7-2 and TRBJ1-5; no firm D call. This CDR3 contains 15 residues. Trimming shortened V by 1 base and J by 5 bases, and 12 bases separated the two germline ends. From germline, CDR1 is SGHTA and CDR2 FQGNSA. CDR3 protein: CASSLVADYDQPQHF. CDR3 coding DNA: TGTGCCAGCAGCTTAGTGGCAGATTACGATCAGCCCCAGCATTTT.

The rearrangement uses TRBV7-2 and TRBJ1-5; the D is unclear. The CDR3 covers 16 residues. CDR1 and CDR2 (germline): SGHTA, FQGNSA. The V gene lost 0 bases and the J gene lost 0 bases, with 9 bases spanning the gap. As DNA, the CDR3 is TGTGCCAGCAGCTTAGCCTCGGGGAATAGCAATCAGCCCCAGCATTTT. Its translation is CASSLASGNSNQPQHF.

This chain joins TRBV27 and TRBJ1-5; 11 bases map to TRBD1. The junction had 9 bases not matched to a gene; V was cut back by 5 bases and J by 6 bases. The germline CDR1 and CDR2 sequences are MNHEY and SMNVEV (reference sequence). CDR3 size: 16 residues. The CDR3 loop reads CASSKSRTGGGQPQHF. The CDR3 DNA is TGTGCCAGCAGTAAATCCCGGACAGGGGGCGGTCAGCCCCAGCATTTT.

This clone was seen once. The chain couples TRBV4-1 to TRBJ2-3; 7 positions agree with TRBD2. This CDR3 region has 16 residues. Trimming took 0 bases from V and 10 from J; bases not matched to a gene: 13. CDR1 and CDR2 (germline): MGHRA, YSYEKL. The CDR3 is CASSQEITGPAGSQYF. CDR3 sequence (DNA): TGCGCCAGCAGCCAAGAAATTACAGGCCCAGCGGGGTCGCAGTATTTT.